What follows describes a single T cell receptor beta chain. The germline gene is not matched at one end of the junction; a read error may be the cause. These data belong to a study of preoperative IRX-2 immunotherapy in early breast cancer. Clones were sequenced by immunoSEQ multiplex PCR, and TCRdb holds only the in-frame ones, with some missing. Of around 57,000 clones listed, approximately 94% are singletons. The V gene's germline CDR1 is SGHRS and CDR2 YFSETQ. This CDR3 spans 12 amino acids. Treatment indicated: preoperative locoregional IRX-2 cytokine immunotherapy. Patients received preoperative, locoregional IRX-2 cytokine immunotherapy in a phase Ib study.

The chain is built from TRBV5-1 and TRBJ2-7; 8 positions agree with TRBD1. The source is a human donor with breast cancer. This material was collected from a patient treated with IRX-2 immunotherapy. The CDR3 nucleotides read TGCGCCAGCAGCGAAGGACAGGGCCCACCCAACTTC. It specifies CASSEGQGPPNF.